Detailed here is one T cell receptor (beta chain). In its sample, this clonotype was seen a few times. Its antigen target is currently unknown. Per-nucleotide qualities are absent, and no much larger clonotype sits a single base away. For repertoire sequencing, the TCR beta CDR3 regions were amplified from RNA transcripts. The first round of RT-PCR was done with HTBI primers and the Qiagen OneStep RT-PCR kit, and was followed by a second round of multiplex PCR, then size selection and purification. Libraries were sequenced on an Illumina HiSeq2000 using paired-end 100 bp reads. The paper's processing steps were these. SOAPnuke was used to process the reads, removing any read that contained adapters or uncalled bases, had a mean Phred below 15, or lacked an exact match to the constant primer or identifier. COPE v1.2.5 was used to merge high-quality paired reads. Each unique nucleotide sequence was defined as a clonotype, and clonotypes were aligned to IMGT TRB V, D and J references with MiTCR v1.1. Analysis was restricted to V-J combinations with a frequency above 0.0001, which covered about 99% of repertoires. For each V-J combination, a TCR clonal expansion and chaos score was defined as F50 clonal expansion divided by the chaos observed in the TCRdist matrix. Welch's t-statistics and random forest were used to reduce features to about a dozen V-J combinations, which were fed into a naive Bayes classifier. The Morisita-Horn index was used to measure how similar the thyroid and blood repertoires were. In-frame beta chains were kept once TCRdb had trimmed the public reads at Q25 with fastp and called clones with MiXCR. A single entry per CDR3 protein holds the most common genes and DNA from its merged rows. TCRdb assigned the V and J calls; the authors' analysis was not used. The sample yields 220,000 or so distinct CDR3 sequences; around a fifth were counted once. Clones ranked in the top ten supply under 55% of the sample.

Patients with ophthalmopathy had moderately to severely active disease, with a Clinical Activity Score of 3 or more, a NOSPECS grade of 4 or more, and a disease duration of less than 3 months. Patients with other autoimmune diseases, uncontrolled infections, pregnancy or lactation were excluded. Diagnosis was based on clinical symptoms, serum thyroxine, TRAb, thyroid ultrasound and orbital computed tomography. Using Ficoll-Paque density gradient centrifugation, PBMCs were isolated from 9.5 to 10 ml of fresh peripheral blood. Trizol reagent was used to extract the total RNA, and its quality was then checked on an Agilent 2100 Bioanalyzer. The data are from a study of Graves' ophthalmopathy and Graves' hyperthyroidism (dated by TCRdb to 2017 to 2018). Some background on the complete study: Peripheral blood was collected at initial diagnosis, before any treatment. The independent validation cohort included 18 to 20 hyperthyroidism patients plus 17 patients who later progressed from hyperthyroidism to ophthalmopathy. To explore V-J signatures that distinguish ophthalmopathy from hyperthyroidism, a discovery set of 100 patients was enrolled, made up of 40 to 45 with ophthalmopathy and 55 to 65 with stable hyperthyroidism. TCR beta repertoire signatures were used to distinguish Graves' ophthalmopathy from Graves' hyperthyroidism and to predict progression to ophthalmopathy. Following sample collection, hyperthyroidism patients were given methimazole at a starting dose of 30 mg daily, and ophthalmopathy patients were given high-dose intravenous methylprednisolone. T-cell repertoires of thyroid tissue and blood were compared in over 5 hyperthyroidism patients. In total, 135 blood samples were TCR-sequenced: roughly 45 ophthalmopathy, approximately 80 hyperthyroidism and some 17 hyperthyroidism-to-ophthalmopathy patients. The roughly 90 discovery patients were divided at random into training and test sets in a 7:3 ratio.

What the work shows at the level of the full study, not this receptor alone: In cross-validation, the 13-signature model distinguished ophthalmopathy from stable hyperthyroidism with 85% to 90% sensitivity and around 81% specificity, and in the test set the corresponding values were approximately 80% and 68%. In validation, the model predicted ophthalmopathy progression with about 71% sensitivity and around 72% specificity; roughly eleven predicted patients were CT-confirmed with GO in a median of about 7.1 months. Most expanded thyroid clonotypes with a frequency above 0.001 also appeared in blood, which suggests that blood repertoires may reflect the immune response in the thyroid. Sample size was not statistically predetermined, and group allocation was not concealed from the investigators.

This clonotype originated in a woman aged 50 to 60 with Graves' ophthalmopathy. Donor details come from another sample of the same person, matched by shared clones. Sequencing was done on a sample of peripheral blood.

The nucleotide sequence is TGTGCCAGCGGTGGGGGCGGGAACACCGGGGAGCTGTTTTTT. Its product reads: CASGGGGNTGELFF. This chain joins TRBV12-3 or TRBV12-4 to TRBJ2-2, and TRBD1 may be the D gene, going by 6 matching bases. CDR3 length: 14 amino acids, cysteine to phenylalanine. Solely the CDR3 DNA is kept, with 42 bases framed from the first base. The junction shows trimming of 8 bases on V and 1 base on J, plus 11 bases between the germline ends.